These 4 T cell receptor beta chains were sequenced from one sample in a study of blood T cell repertoires in COVID-19. The method was immunoSEQ multiplex PCR; TCRdb's version includes in-frame clones alone and lacks a portion of them. This sample carries around 260,000 clones, approximately 88% of them seen once, and the ten largest clones take 0.7%. Sequenced sample: peripheral blood. These TCRs come from a human donor in a cohort sampled during active COVID-19.

The chain is built from TRBV15 and TRBJ2-1; D uncertain. This CDR3 is built from 14 residues. The germline V and J ends were trimmed by 0 bases and 4 bases, with 7 bases remaining between them. Germline V gene lookup returns CDR1 LNHNV and CDR2 YYDKDF (reference sequence). The CDR3 nucleotides are TGTGCCACCAGCAGAGAGGGCCTTTACAATGAGCAGTTCTTC. Translation gives CATSREGLYNEQFF.

This rearrangement joins TRBV6-4 to TRBJ2-7; 11 bases line up with TRBD2. CDR3 size: 14 residues. Germline V CDR1 and CDR2: MRHNA, SNTAGT. The V and J ends lost 6 bases and 5 bases, in that order; junction bases with no gene match: 6. The CDR3 here is CASSTSGSLDEQYF. In DNA, the CDR3 is TGTGCCAGCAGCACTAGCGGGAGTCTAGACGAGCAGTACTTC.

The gene calls are TRBV4-1 and TRBJ1-6, with no clear D. This CDR3 contains 16 residues. Between the trimmed V and J ends, which lost 0 bases and 7 bases, there was a span of 13 bases. Per the germline V gene, CDR1 is MGHRA and CDR2 is YSYEKL. The CDR3, as DNA: TGCGCCAGCAGCCAAGAAACCGCCAGGTCGAATTCACCCCTCCACTTT. Its translation: CASSQETARSNSPLHF.

The J gene is TRBJ2-7, the V gene TRBV12-3 or TRBV12-4, with D unclear. The CDR3 loop spans 13 amino acids. The germline V and J ends were trimmed by 5 bases and 5 bases, with 13 bases remaining between them. CDR3 in amino acids: CASSPRTVNEQYF. CDR3 DNA sequence: TGTGCCAGCAGTCCCCGAACAGTGAACGAGCAGTACTTC.